The 27 T cell receptor beta chains below were found in one sample sequenced in a study of read filtering for tumor transcriptome and immune sequencing. From roughly 390 ng of RNA, a library with molecular barcoded alpha/delta and beta/gamma adaptors was made. Each CDR3 protein is one row after TCRdb ran MiXCR on the reads. This table has about 130,000 distinct CDR3 sequences, over 10% appearing once. The sample consisted of a population of CD138-negative cells sorted from bone marrow. These receptors all stem from a donor at least 40 years old with multiple myeloma.

The rearrangement uses TRBV29-1 and TRBJ1-1; D not certain. This CDR3 is built from 11 residues. The germline gives CDR1 SQVTM, CDR2 ANQGSEA. Trimming shortened V by 5 bases and J by 5 bases, and 9 bases separated the two germline ends. The CDR3 protein is CSVFPGTEAFF. CDR3 DNA: TGCAGCGTTTTCCCCGGTACTGAAGCTTTCTTT.

This clonotype was observed at least ten times. The chain links TRBV9 to TRBJ1-4; 10 nucleotides line up with TRBD1. The CDR3 runs to 17 residues. Trimming cost V 4 bases and J 1 base; bases outside gene matches: 7. Germline CDR1 and CDR2: SGDLS and YYNGEE. CDR3 nucleotide sequence: TGTGCCAGCAGCCCCAGACAGGGGGCAGGAACTAATGAAAAACTGTTTTTT. It translates to CASSPRQGAGTNEKLFF. The full variable domain, with the rest looked up from reference TRBV9 and TRBJ1-4, is DSGVTQTPKHLITATGQRVTLRCSPRSGDLSVYWYQQSLDQGLQFLIQYYNGEERAKGNILERFSAQQFPDLHSELNLSSLELGDSALYFCASSPRQGAGTNEKLFFGSGTQLSVL.

This clonotype was recorded many times. The chain employs TRBV6-5 and TRBJ2-5; 9 bases align to TRBD2. The CDR3 is 12 amino acids. The junction had 6 bases not matched to a gene; V was cut back by 6 bases and J by 10 bases. In germline, CDR1 is MNHEY, CDR2 SVGAGI. CDR3 bases: TGTGCCAGCAGGGGACTAGCCGGGGGCCAGTACTTC. Translated, it gives CASRGLAGGQYF.

This clonotype was observed a handful of times. One end of the junction is discordant with germline, which a read error may explain. The CDR3 loop is CASSPTRQGRPLF. In nucleotides, the CDR3 is TGTGCCAGCAGCCCAACAAGACAGGGGCGCCCGCTTTTT. The chain recombines TRBV3-1 with TRBJ1-5; 8 bases are shared with TRBD1. Looked up from germline, CDR1 is LGHDT and CDR2 is YNNKEL (reference sequence). The CDR3 contains 13 residues. Drawing the rest from reference TRBV3-1 and TRBJ1-5, the complete variable domain is DTAVSQTPKYLVTQMGNDKSIKCEQNLGHDTMYWYKQDSKKFLKIMFSYNNKELIINETVPNRFSPKSPDKAHLNLHINSLELGDSAVYFCASSPTRQGRPLFGDGTRLSIL.

This clonotype was counted many times. CDR3 sequence reads: CAISESPSTDTQYF. CDR3 DNA sequence: TGTGCCATCAGTGAGTCTCCCAGCACAGATACGCAGTATTTT. The V gene is TRBV10-3, the J gene TRBJ2-3; no firm D call. Per the germline V gene, CDR1 is ENHRY and CDR2 is SYGVKD. The CDR3 is 14 amino acids. The V gene lost 0 bases and the J gene lost 0 bases, with 4 bases spanning the gap.

About this clonotype: This may come from a read error, since a much larger clone is one base off. This chain joins TRBV18 and TRBJ1-5; D uncertain. The CDR3 consists of 14 residues. With 1 base removed from V and 2 bases from J, the gap between germline ends came to 6 bases. From germline, CDR1 is KGHSH and CDR2 LQKENI. This CDR3 reads CASSPQEGNQPQHF. CDR3 bases: TGTGCCAGCTCACCACAGGAAGGCAATCAGCCCCAGCATTTT. The entire variable domain, with the rest obtained from reference TRBV18 and TRBJ1-5, is as follows: NAGVMQNPRHLVRRRGQEARLRCSPMKGHSHVYWYRQLPEEGLKFMVYLQKENIIDESGMPKERFSAEFPKEGPSILRIQQVVRGDSAAYFCASSPQEGNQPQHFGDGTRLSIL.

The sample holds a few counts of this clonotype. The chain couples TRBV20-1 to TRBJ1-2, with D unclear. The CDR3 runs to 12 residues. CDR1 and CDR2 from the germline V gene are DFQATT and SNEGSKA (reference sequence). Trimming took off 3 bases at V and 3 bases at J, with 8 bases between the two ends. CDR3 DNA: TGCAGTGCTAGTGGCGTATACTATGGCTACACCTTC. It translates to CSASGVYYGYTF.

The chain couples TRBV6-1 to TRBJ2-5; 9 positions match TRBD2. Unmatched junction bases numbered 4, after V lost 10 bases and J lost 1 base. Germline assignment: CDR1 MNHNS and CDR2 SASEGT. CDR3 length: 13 residues. The CDR3: CAIMRGGQETQYF. For the CDR3, the DNA is TGTGCCATCATGCGGGGGGGCCAAGAGACCCAGTACTTC.

This clonotype was detected many times. The V gene is TRBV27, the J gene TRBJ2-5; D call uncertain. The CDR3 extends over 14 amino acids. V shed 7 bases and J shed 4 bases, with 16 bases lying between them. Germline CDR1 MNHEY, CDR2 SMNVEV (reference sequence). The DNA for the CDR3 is TGTGCCAGCATTACTCGGAAGAACGGAGAGACCCAGTACTTC. Translated: CASITRKNGETQYF.

A remark on this clonotype: A read error is possible here, since a much larger clone lies one base away. This CDR3 is CASRAGGATYNEQFF. DNA for the CDR3: TGTGCCAGCAGGGCGGGGGGGGCCACCTACAATGAGCAGTTCTTC. V is TRBV6-1 and J is TRBJ2-1; TRBD2 matches 9 bases. Per germline, CDR1 MNHNS and CDR2 SASEGT. Losses at the gene ends were 6 bases for V and 2 bases for J; bases not matched to a gene: 5. The CDR3 loop spans 15 amino acids.

This clonotype has at least ten counts. The V and J genes are TRBV5-1 and TRBJ2-1; TRBD2 matches 9 bases. The trim removed 2 bases at V and 8 bases at J, leaving 8 bases unmatched. CDR3 size: 15 residues. From germline, CDR1 is SGHRS and CDR2 YFSETQ. CDR3 nucleotide sequence: TGCGCCAGCAGCTTTCAAGGTAGCGGGGGCTATGAGCAGTTCTTC. It encodes CASSFQGSGGYEQFF. Combining the CDR3 with reference TRBV5-1 and TRBJ2-1 gives the whole variable domain KAGVTQTPRYLIKTRGQQVTLSCSPISGHRSVSWYQQTPGQGLQFLFEYFSETQRNKGNFPGRFSGRQFSNSRSEMNVSTLELGDSALYLCASSFQGSGGYEQFFGPGTRLTVL.

The rearrangement links TRBV30 to TRBJ2-3, with 10 bases fitting TRBD2. Germline trimming cut 3 bases from V and 10 bases from J; bases unmatched to any gene: 7. CDR3 length equals 13 residues. Germline loops: CDR1 GTSNPN, CDR2 SVGIG (reference sequence). The CDR3 sequence is CAWRLAGSDSQYF. CDR3 bases: TGTGCCTGGAGACTAGCGGGATCCGACTCGCAGTATTTT.

Comments on this clonotype: Given a far larger clone just one base away, this is likely a sequencing read error. The CDR3 DNA reads as TGTGCCAGCAGCAATATGATGGGCACTGAAGCTTCCTTT. Its protein product is CASSNMMGTEASF. The chain has TRBV7-2 and TRBJ1-1; D remains unclear. Germline CDR1 reads SGHTA; CDR2 reads FQGNSA. CDR3 size: 13 residues.

This clonotype was seen a single time. Just one base apart from a much larger clone, this may be a read error. The CDR3 DNA follows: TGTGCCAGCAGCTTATTGGACGTATACAATGAGCAGTGCTTC. It yields the protein CASSLLDVYNEQCF. The chain joins TRBV7-9 to TRBJ2-1; D gene unclear. The CDR3 spans 14 residues. The germline gives CDR1 SEHNR, CDR2 FQNEAQ (reference sequence).

This clonotype was picked up many times. The J gene is TRBJ2-3, the V gene TRBV15; 7 bases are shared with TRBD1. The V gene end was trimmed by 3 bases and the J gene end by 4 bases; junction bases not matched to a gene: 1. Germline CDR1 and CDR2: LNHNV and YYDKDF (reference sequence). This CDR3 contains 13 residues. The CDR3 DNA follows: TGTGCCACCAGCAGGACAGGGTCAGATACGCAGTATTTT. This gives the protein CATSRTGSDTQYF.

In the case of this clonotype: A much larger clone lies a single base off, so this may be a read error. The rearrangement joins TRBV18 to TRBJ2-2; 9 positions agree with TRBD1. V lost 7 bases to trimming and J lost 4 bases; unmatched junction nucleotides: 7. The CDR3 totals 15 residues. Germline V CDR1 and CDR2: KGHSH, LQKENI. The CDR3 here is CASFAGTGRTGELFF. The CDR3 DNA follows: TGTGCCAGCTTCGCCGGGACAGGGCGCACCGGGGAGCTGTTTTTT. Drawing the rest from reference TRBV18 and TRBJ2-2, the complete variable domain is NAGVMQNPRHLVRRRGQEARLRCSPMKGHSHVYWYRQLPEEGLKFMVYLQKENIIDESGMPKERFSAEFPKEGPSILRIQQVVRGDSAAYFCASFAGTGRTGELFFGEGSRLTVL.

The rearrangement uses TRBV30 and TRBJ1-4, with D uncertain. The CDR3 covers 12 residues. Germline loops: CDR1 GTSNPN, CDR2 SVGIG (reference sequence). Trimming shortened V by 2 bases and J by 5 bases, and 6 bases separated the two germline ends. The CDR3 DNA reads as TGTGCCTGGAGTCGCCACAATGAAAAACTGTTTTTT. Its translation: CAWSRHNEKLFF.

This clonotype showed up many times. The V and J genes are TRBV7-9 and TRBJ2-3; no firm D call. The CDR3 covers 11 residues. V lost 7 bases and J 6 bases, leaving 8 bases between the germline ends. From germline, CDR1 is SEHNR and CDR2 FQNEAQ (reference sequence). CDR3: CASTLRDTQYF. CDR3 bases: TGTGCCAGCACCCTGCGGGATACGCAGTATTTT.

The chain combines TRBV3-1 with TRBJ2-5; no clear D gene. Between the trimmed V and J ends, which lost 1 base and 5 bases, there was a span of 8 bases. The CDR3 is made up of 13 amino acids. From germline, CDR1 is LGHDT and CDR2 YNNKEL (reference sequence). For the CDR3, the DNA is TGTGCCAGCAGCCAAGGAGCTCGGGAGACCCAGTACTTC. The encoded protein is CASSQGARETQYF.

This clonotype was detected many times. The V call is TRBV5-1, the J call TRBJ2-7; D uncertain. V was clipped by 0 bases and J by 4 bases, with 5 bases between them. Germline values: CDR1 SGHRS, CDR2 YFSETQ. CDR3 size: 12 residues. The DNA of the CDR3 is TGCGCCAGCAGCTTGGTAGGATACGAGCAGTACTTC. It yields the protein CASSLVGYEQYF.

This clonotype showed up many times. The CDR3 DNA is TGCGCCAGCAGCTATGGGGGTGGTTCCTACAATGAGCAGTTCTTC. This gives the protein CASSYGGGSYNEQFF. The chain couples TRBV5-1 to TRBJ2-1; D assignment may be TRBD1 or TRBD2 (5 bases each). Germline V gene data show CDR1 as SGHRS and CDR2 as YFSETQ. The CDR3 is 15 residues long. The ends were cut back, 3 bases at V and 1 base at J, with 11 bases in the middle.

As to this clonotype: A read error may explain this, as a much larger clone is one base away. The chain employs TRBV29-1 and TRBJ2-2; 7 positions match TRBD1. V shed 7 bases, J shed 3 bases, and the junction held 8 bases outside the gene matches. Germline loops: CDR1 SQVTM, CDR2 ANQGSEA. The CDR3 loop spans 14 amino acids. The CDR3 loop reads CSALAGGYTGELFF. Written as DNA, the CDR3 is TGCAGCGCCTTGGCAGGGGGTTACACCGGGGAGCTGTTTTTT.

J is TRBJ2-5 and V is TRBV12-5; 9 bases align to TRBD1. The V segment lost 3 bases and the J segment 2 bases; nucleotides outside the gene matches: 13. This CDR3 is built from 18 residues. Germline CDR1 LGHNT, CDR2 FRNRAP. The DNA for the CDR3 is TGTGCTAGTGGTTTACCCGGGACAGGGAAGGAGTGGCAAGAGACCCAGTACTTC. Residues: CASGLPGTGKEWQETQYF.

This clonotype occurred a few times. This rearrangement joins TRBV7-9 to TRBJ2-5; no definite D call. Trimming shortened V by 0 bases and J by 2 bases, and 10 bases separated the two germline ends. This CDR3 contains 15 residues. Germline V CDR1 and CDR2: SEHNR, FQNEAQ (reference sequence). This CDR3 is CASSLAATLQETQYF. The CDR3 nucleotides are TGTGCCAGCAGCTTAGCCGCGACCCTACAAGAGACCCAGTACTTC.

The J gene is TRBJ1-3, the V gene TRBV6-2 or TRBV6-3, with 9 nucleotides matching TRBD1. Germline V gene sequence: CDR1 MNHEY, CDR2 SVGEGT. Trimming at V came to 0 bases and at J to 2 bases, leaving 8 bases not matched to a gene. The CDR3 runs 18 residues. CDR3 sequence reads: CASSYSASGTGTGNTIYF. The CDR3 region has the DNA TGTGCCAGCAGTTACTCGGCATCCGGGACAGGGACTGGAAACACCATATATTTT.

In this sample, this clonotype turned up many times. The chain combines TRBV30 with TRBJ2-1; D remains ambiguous. V lost 2 bases to trimming and J lost 4 bases, with 12 bases between them. The CDR3 totals 14 residues. Germline V lookup: CDR1 GTSNPN, CDR2 SVGIG (reference sequence). CDR3 coding DNA: TGTGCCTGGAGTAGGCTGTCGTCTTACAATGAGCAGTTCTTC. Its protein is CAWSRLSSYNEQFF.

This clonotype was counted many times. V usage is TRBV11-2 and J usage is TRBJ2-7; 8 positions agree with TRBD1. The CDR3 runs 12 residues. CDR1 and CDR2 (germline): SGHAT, FQNNGV. Germline trimming cut 5 bases from V and 6 bases from J; bases unmatched to any gene: 3. The CDR3 coding sequence is TGTGCCAGCAGCCAAACAGGGGGCGAGCAGTACTTC. As protein: CASSQTGGEQYF.